This T cell receptor (beta chain) was recovered during a study of blood T cell repertoires in COVID-19. Repertoires were generated with immunoSEQ multiplex PCR, while TCRdb's copy carries only in-frame clones and drops some. The data show roughly 140,000 clones, more than 60% seen once. This TCR was recovered from a woman aged 55-70 years with acute or convalescent COVID-19. Sequenced sample: peripheral blood.

The CDR3 nucleotides are TGTGCCAGCAGCTTAGTAGACGGGTTCAATGAGCAGTTCTTC. This gives the protein CASSLVDGFNEQFF. The chain employs TRBV7-6 and TRBJ2-1; D not resolved. CDR3 size: 14 residues. Between the trimmed V and J ends, which lost 1 base and 6 bases, there was a span of 10 bases. Germline V gene data show CDR1 as SGHVS and CDR2 as FNYEAQ.